This TCR beta chain comes out of a study of PD-1 blockade in classical Hodgkin lymphoma. The CDR3 spans 12 residues. The J segment lost 10 bases and the V segment lost 5 bases, leaving 6 bases of the junction unmatched. Germline-derived CDR1 and CDR2 are SGHAT and FQDESV (reference sequence). Only in-frame clones appear in the TCRdb table, and some are missing; sequencing was by immunoSEQ multiplex PCR. The sample lists around 50,000 clones, 80% to 95% occurring once. Relapses following autologous stem cell transplantation were seen in all patients, with brentuximab vedotin exposure varying. The sample was peripheral blood mononuclear cells (PBMCs), taken before the second cycle of nivolumab. The chain carries TRBV11-1 and TRBJ1-1; 8 bases align to TRBD1. The sequence was collected from a human donor with classical Hodgkin lymphoma. CDR3 in amino acids: CASSTGQGLAFF. The CDR3 DNA follows: TGTGCCAGCAGCACTGGACAGGGCCTAGCTTTCTTT.